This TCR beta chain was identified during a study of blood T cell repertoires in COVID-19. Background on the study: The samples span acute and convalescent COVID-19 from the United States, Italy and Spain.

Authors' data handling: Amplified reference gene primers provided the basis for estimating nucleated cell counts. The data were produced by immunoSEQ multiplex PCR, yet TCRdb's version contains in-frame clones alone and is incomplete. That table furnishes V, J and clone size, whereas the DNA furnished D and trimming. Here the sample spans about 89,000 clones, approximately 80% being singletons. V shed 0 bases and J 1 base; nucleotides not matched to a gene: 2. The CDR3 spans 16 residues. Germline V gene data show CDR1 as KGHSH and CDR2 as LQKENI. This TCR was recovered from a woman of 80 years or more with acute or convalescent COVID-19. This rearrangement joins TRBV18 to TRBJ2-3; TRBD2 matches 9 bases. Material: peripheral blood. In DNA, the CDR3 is TGTGCCAGCTCACCACCGCGGGGGGGCGGCACAGATACGCAGTATTTT. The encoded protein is CASSPPRGGGTDTQYF.